The rows below give T cell receptor beta chains drawn from one sample of a study of blood T cells in healthy people across ages. Using its own MiXCR run on the 5' RACE reads, TCRdb lists one record per CDR3 protein. Of about 930,000 distinct CDR3 sequences listed, around 29% are singletons. This same sample was also part of a study on T cells of mothers and their children.

Sample: blood. The receptors come from a woman in her forties in good health. The CDR3 runs from the conserved cysteine through the conserved F or W. Each record gives: clone size, J gene, V gene, D gene, CDR3 protein, CDR3 DNA. The D gene is left open where the match is weak. Expanded clones are given a class, and other clones once, few, many or no size at all.

size: many
J: TRBJ2-3
V: TRBV5-1
D: -
CDR3: CASSLSARDTDTQYF
DNA: TGCGCCAGCAGCTTGTCGGCCAGAGACACAGATACGCAGTATTTT

size: -
J: TRBJ2-3
V: TRBV3-1
D: -
CDR3: CVSSRRQASTDTQYF
DNA: TGTGTCAGCAGCCGAAGACAGGCTAGCACAGATACGCAGTATTTT

size: -
J: TRBJ1-4
V: TRBV27
D: TRBD1
CDR3: CASSSGQGVRNEKLFF
DNA: TGTGCCAGCAGTTCGGGACAGGGGGTCCGTAATGAAAAACTGTTTTTT

size: few
J: TRBJ1-2
V: TRBV12-3/TRBV12-4
D: -
CDR3: CASSLTGTPNYGYTF
DNA: TGTGCCAGCAGTTTAACGGGGACGCCCAACTATGGCTACACCTTC

size: -
J: TRBJ2-7
V: TRBV20-1
D: -
CDR3: CSASQGVYEQYF
DNA: TGCAGTGCTAGCCAGGGTGTCTACGAGCAGTACTTC

size: few
J: TRBJ2-3
V: TRBV7-2
D: TRBD1
CDR3: CASSARPGGNTDTQYF
DNA: TGTGCCAGCAGCGCTCGACCAGGGGGCAACACAGATACGCAGTATTTT

size: -
J: TRBJ2-1
V: TRBV5-1
D: TRBD2
CDR3: CASSLQKRGNTSSRSYNEQFF
DNA: TGCGCCAGCAGCCTTCAAAAGCGGGGGAACACCTCATCACGCTCCTACAATGAGCAGTTCTTC

size: -
J: TRBJ2-5
V: TRBV7-2
D: -
CDR3: CASSLGAPSGNLETQYF
DNA: TGTGCCAGCAGCTTAGGGGCCCCGTCGGGGAACCTAGAGACCCAGTACTTC

size: few
J: TRBJ2-1
V: TRBV20-1
D: TRBD2
CDR3: CSARDPGLAGETSYNEQFF
DNA: TGCAGTGCTAGAGATCCGGGACTAGCGGGGGAAACCTCCTACAATGAGCAGTTCTTC

size: few
J: TRBJ2-2
V: TRBV5-1
D: -
CDR3: CASSLGQGNGELFF
DNA: TGCGCCAGCAGCTTGGGGCAGGGAAACGGGGAGCTGTTTTTT

size: -
J: TRBJ2-2
V: TRBV6-4
D: -
CDR3: CASRASPGTRELFF
DNA: TGTGCCAGCAGGGCCTCCCCAGGGACCAGGGAGCTGTTTTTT

size: many
J: TRBJ2-3
V: TRBV5-1
D: -
CDR3: CASSLGQRDTQYF
DNA: TGCGCCAGCAGCTTGGGACAGAGAGATACGCAGTATTTT

size: -
J: TRBJ2-1
V: TRBV9
D: -
CDR3: CASSVSRGDYEQFF
DNA: TGTGCCAGCAGCGTTTCTCGTGGGGACTATGAGCAGTTCTTC

size: -
J: TRBJ1-1
V: TRBV10-3
D: -
CDR3: CAISEGALNTEAFF
DNA: TGTGCCATCAGCGAGGGAGCATTGAACACTGAAGCTTTCTTT

size: -
J: TRBJ1-6
V: TRBV12-3/TRBV12-4
D: -
CDR3: CASRFPDQPLTLHF
DNA: TGTGCCAGCAGGTTCCCCGACCAACCGTTGACCCTCCACTTT

size: few
J: TRBJ1-1
V: TRBV7-2
D: -
CDR3: CASSPVGNMNTEAFF
DNA: TGTGCCAGCAGCCCTGTAGGGAACATGAACACTGAAGCTTTCTTT

size: many
J: TRBJ2-7
V: TRBV28
D: TRBD1
CDR3: CASSGFWDRGTEQYF
DNA: TGTGCCAGCAGTGGGTTTTGGGACAGGGGAACCGAGCAGTACTTC

size: few
J: TRBJ2-5
V: TRBV28
D: -
CDR3: CASSLYNSGVREQYF
DNA: TGTGCCAGCAGTTTATACAACAGTGGGGTACGTGAGCAGTACTTC

size: -
J: TRBJ1-2
V: TRBV28
D: -
CDR3: CASSIPRTGGGYTF
DNA: TGTGCCAGCAGTATACCCCGGACGGGGGGTGGCTACACCTTC

size: -
J: TRBJ1-2
V: TRBV7-9
D: -
CDR3: CASSFEGENYGYTF
DNA: TGTGCCAGCAGCTTCGAGGGGGAAAACTATGGCTACACCTTC

size: few
J: TRBJ2-2
V: TRBV7-2
D: TRBD2
CDR3: CASSFFRGGTGELFF
DNA: TGTGCCAGCAGCTTTTTTCGGGGGGGAACCGGGGAGCTGTTTTTT

size: few
J: TRBJ2-1
V: TRBV4-2
D: TRBD2
CDR3: CASSPQAGGNGEQFF
DNA: TGTGCCAGCAGCCCTCAAGCGGGGGGGAATGGTGAGCAGTTCTTC

size: few
J: TRBJ1-1
V: TRBV14
D: -
CDR3: CASSPGGVYSTEAFF
DNA: TGTGCCAGCAGCCCAGGTGGGGTTTACAGCACTGAAGCTTTCTTT

size: -
J: TRBJ1-2
V: TRBV5-1
D: -
CDR3: CASSLGDVENYGYTF
DNA: TGCGCCAGCAGCTTAGGGGACGTCGAAAACTATGGCTACACCTTC

size: -
J: TRBJ1-2
V: TRBV29-1
D: -
CDR3: CSVWEGSKTYGYTF
DNA: TGCAGCGTTTGGGAGGGCTCTAAGACCTATGGCTACACCTTC

size: many
J: TRBJ2-5
V: TRBV7-9
D: TRBD1
CDR3: CASSSTGNQETQYF
DNA: TGTGCCAGCAGCTCGACAGGGAACCAAGAGACCCAGTACTTC

size: -
J: TRBJ1-2
V: TRBV7-9
D: -
CDR3: CASRESEGGNYGYTF
DNA: TGTGCCAGCCGGGAGAGCGAGGGCGGTAACTATGGCTACACCTTC

size: few
J: TRBJ2-3
V: TRBV5-1
D: -
CDR3: CASSLEGGAAWTDTQYF
DNA: TGCGCCAGCAGCTTGGAAGGCGGGGCCGCTTGGACAGATACGCAGTATTTT

size: many
J: TRBJ2-3
V: TRBV7-2
D: TRBD2
CDR3: CASTRGGRDTQYF
DNA: TGTGCCAGCACACGGGGGGGCCGGGATACGCAGTATTTT

size: few
J: TRBJ2-1
V: TRBV7-9
D: -
CDR3: CASTKVTEPYNEQFF
DNA: TGTGCCAGCACTAAAGTCACAGAGCCTTACAATGAGCAGTTCTTC

size: few
J: TRBJ2-3
V: TRBV7-9
D: -
CDR3: CASRDGTAYTDTQYF
DNA: TGTGCCAGCAGGGACGGGACGGCATACACAGATACGCAGTATTTT

size: -
J: TRBJ1-1
V: TRBV5-1
D: -
CDR3: CASSSDRDRAFF
DNA: TGCGCCAGCAGCTCCGACCGGGACCGAGCTTTCTTT

size: -
J: TRBJ1-2
V: TRBV20-1
D: -
CDR3: CSARGGGSNYGSTF
DNA: TGCAGTGCTAGGGGGGGAGGGTCTAACTATGGCAGCACCTTC

size: -
J: TRBJ2-7
V: TRBV7-9
D: -
CDR3: CANSLGGFDEQYF
DNA: TGTGCCAACAGCTTAGGGGGGTTCGACGAGCAGTACTTC

size: many
J: TRBJ2-7
V: TRBV28
D: -
CDR3: CASSSTPGLKYEQYF
DNA: TGTGCCAGCAGTTCCACACCTGGACTAAAATACGAGCAGTACTTC

size: many
J: TRBJ2-6
V: TRBV9
D: -
CDR3: CASSVHTRGSSGANVLTF
DNA: TGTGCCAGCAGCGTACATACCCGAGGGTCCTCTGGGGCCAACGTCCTGACTTTC

size: -
J: TRBJ2-3
V: TRBV9
D: -
CDR3: CASSPGPFGGTDTQYF
DNA: TGTGCCAGCAGCCCAGGACCCTTCGGGGGCACAGATACGCAGTATTTT

size: few
J: TRBJ2-5
V: TRBV6-1
D: -
CDR3: CASSEQGRPQETQYF
DNA: TGTGCCAGCAGTGAACAGGGACGGCCCCAAGAGACCCAGTACTTC

size: -
J: TRBJ2-3
V: TRBV6-6
D: -
CDR3: CASSFRDLRTDTQYF
DNA: TGTGCCAGCAGTTTCCGGGACTTACGCACAGATACGCAGTATTTT

size: -
J: TRBJ2-5
V: TRBV6-2/TRBV6-3
D: -
CDR3: CASSYWGETYQETQYF
DNA: TGTGCCAGCAGTTACTGGGGCGAAACGTACCAAGAGACCCAGTACTTC

size: -
J: TRBJ1-2
V: TRBV5-5
D: -
CDR3: CASSHAQGGAYGYTF
DNA: TGTGCCAGCAGCCACGCACAGGGTGGAGCCTATGGCTACACCTTC

size: few
J: TRBJ1-1
V: TRBV5-1
D: -
CDR3: CASSYVGANTEAFF
DNA: TGCGCCAGCAGTTATGTGGGGGCGAACACTGAAGCTTTCTTT

size: -
J: TRBJ2-2
V: TRBV6-2/TRBV6-3
D: TRBD1
CDR3: CTSTHEGFRDRGKTGELFF
DNA: TGTACCAGCACCCACGAGGGATTCCGGGACAGGGGTAAAACCGGGGAGCTGTTTTTT

size: -
J: TRBJ2-3
V: TRBV10-3
D: TRBD2
CDR3: CAIKETGGATDTQYF
DNA: TGTGCCATCAAAGAAACGGGGGGGGCCACAGATACGCAGTATTTT

size: -
J: TRBJ2-1
V: TRBV9
D: TRBD2
CDR3: CVSSVGGDNEQFF
DNA: TGTGTCAGCAGCGTCGGGGGGGACAATGAGCAGTTCTTC